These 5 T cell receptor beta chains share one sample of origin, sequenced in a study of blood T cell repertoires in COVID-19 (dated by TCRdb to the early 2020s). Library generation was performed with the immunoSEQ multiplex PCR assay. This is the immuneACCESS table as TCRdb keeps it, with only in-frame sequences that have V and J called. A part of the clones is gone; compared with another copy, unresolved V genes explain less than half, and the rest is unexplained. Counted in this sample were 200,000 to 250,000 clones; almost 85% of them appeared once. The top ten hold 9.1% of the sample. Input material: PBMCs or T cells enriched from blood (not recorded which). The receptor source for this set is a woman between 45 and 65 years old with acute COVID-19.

In DNA form, the CDR3 reads TGTGCCAGCAGCTTAACCGGGACAGGGTTCGACACTGAAGCTTTCTTT. It is translated as CASSLTGTGFDTEAFF. V is TRBV5-4 and J is TRBJ1-1; 9 bases match TRBD1. The germline gives CDR1 SGHNT, CDR2 YYREEE (reference sequence). The CDR3 is made up of 16 amino acids. V lost 2 bases to trimming and J lost 3 bases; unmatched junction nucleotides: 8. Supplemented by reference TRBV5-4 and TRBJ1-1, the full variable domain reads ETGVTQSPTHLIKTRGQQVTLRCSSQSGHNTVSWYQQALGQGPQFIFQYYREEENGRGNFPPRFSGLQFPNYSSELNVNALELDDSALYLCASSLTGTGFDTEAFFGQGTRLTVV.

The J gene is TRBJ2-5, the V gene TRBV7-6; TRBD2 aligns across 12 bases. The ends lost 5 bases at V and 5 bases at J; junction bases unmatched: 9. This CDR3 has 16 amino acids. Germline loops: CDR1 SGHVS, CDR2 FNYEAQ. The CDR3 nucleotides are TGTGCCAGCAGCGACTTTCCGGGACTAGCGGGCGAGACCCAGTACTTC. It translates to CASSDFPGLAGETQYF.

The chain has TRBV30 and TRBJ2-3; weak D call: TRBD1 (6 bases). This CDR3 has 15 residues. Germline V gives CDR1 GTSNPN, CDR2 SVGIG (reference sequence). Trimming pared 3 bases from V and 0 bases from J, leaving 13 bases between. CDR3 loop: CAWSRGPTSTDTQYF. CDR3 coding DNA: TGTGCCTGGAGCAGGGGACCGACTAGCACAGATACGCAGTATTTT.

The CDR3 protein is CASSWSSGAYEQYF. CDR3 DNA: TGTGCCAGCAGTTGGAGTAGCGGGGCCTACGAGCAGTACTTC. The genes are TRBV6-2 or TRBV6-3 and TRBJ2-7; 8 bases are a match to TRBD2. From germline, CDR1 is MNHEY and CDR2 SVGEGT. Unmatched junction bases numbered 4, after V lost 4 bases and J lost 2 bases. The CDR3 has 14 residues.

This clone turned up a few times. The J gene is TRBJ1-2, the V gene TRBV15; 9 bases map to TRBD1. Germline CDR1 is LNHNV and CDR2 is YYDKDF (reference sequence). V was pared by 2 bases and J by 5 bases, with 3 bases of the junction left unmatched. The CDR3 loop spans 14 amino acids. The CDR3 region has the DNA TGTGCCACCAGCAGAAGGACAGGGGATTATGGCTACACCTTC. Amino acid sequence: CATSRRTGDYGYTF.